The T cell receptor (beta chain) described here comes from a study of glioma-infiltrating T cells. General study findings and limits: Tissue and blood shared very few CDR3 sequences. Above-expected tissue-blood divergence occurred in all gliomas, most in low-grade ones.

With respect to this clonotype: Antigen unknown.

The iRepertoire nested amplicon-rescue multiplex PCR amplified TCR alpha and beta CDR3s from RNA. One-step reverse transcription and amplification started from around 100-400 ng of tissue mRNA or PBMC total RNA. TCRdb re-derived calls from the multiplex PCR reads in MiXCR, one entry per CDR3 protein. The sample lists over 140,000 distinct CDR3 sequences, about two fifths seen once, with roughly 20% in the top ten. The material sequenced was glioma tissue, nonneoplastic brain tissue, or PBMCs (not recorded which). The sequence derives from a human donor with low-grade glioma or glioblastoma, undergoing nonglioma brain surgery, or in good health (not recorded which).

The CDR3 sequence: CASSLSASGSLEQYF. The CDR3 DNA reads as TGTGCCAGCAGCTTAAGCGCTAGCGGGAGCCTCGAGCAGTACTTC. This sequence joins TRBV7-2 and TRBJ2-7, with TRBD2 matching over 10 bases. The germline V gene has CDR1 SGHTA and CDR2 FQGNSA. This CDR3 comprises 15 residues. J gave up 6 bases and V 2 bases, and 7 bases lay outside the gene matches.